The sequence of this TCR beta chain was determined in a study of blood T cells in healthy people across ages. Points from the study as a whole: CMV status of donors was unknown, possibly confounding expanded clonotype changes. Aged donors had fewer naive CD4+ cells and lower diversity than long-lived donors.

Primers used in a second PCR of about 7 to 12 cycles were a sample-barcoded 5' primer and a J-beta primer mix. Via MiXCR, TCRdb re-called the 5' RACE reads, giving one row per CDR3 protein. The sample yields fewer than 900,000 distinct CDR3 sequences, about 52% seen once. This clonotype has more than one count but fewer than ten. Its antigen is unknown. With 4 bases removed from V and 6 bases from J, the gap between germline ends came to 25 bases. The CDR3 runs 16 residues. Germline CDR1 SQVTM, CDR2 ANQGSEA. The sequenced material came from blood. This TCR derives from a woman aged 55-75 years in good health. The V call is TRBV29-1, the J call TRBJ2-7; D is possibly TRBD1 (6 bases). The DNA for the CDR3 is TGCAGCGTTGGTACCTTGACAGGCCAGGGGCCCTCCGAGCAGTACTTC. Translated, it gives CSVGTLTGQGPSEQYF.